Below are 6 T cell receptor beta chains sequenced from a single sample in a study of radiotherapy plus CTLA-4 blockade in lung cancer (dated by TCRdb to the late 2010s). The library was obtained by the immunoSEQ multiplex PCR assay. Drawn from immuneACCESS, this table holds only the in-frame rearrangements with V and J called that TCRdb kept. Clones are partly lost; checked studies trace under half to an unresolved V gene and leave the rest unexplained. This sample comprises tens of thousands of clones, 70% to 90% of them detected only once. The ten biggest clones cover around 4.8% of the sample. Sequenced material: peripheral blood, taken from a patient treated with radiotherapy plus ipilimumab. These receptors all come from a human donor with non-small cell lung cancer whose response to radiotherapy plus ipilimumab could not be evaluated.

The V and J genes are TRBV6-6 and TRBJ2-1; 12 positions agree with TRBD2. J was trimmed by 7 bases and V by 5 bases; bases with no gene match: 3. CDR3 size: 14 residues. Germline V gives CDR1 MNHNY, CDR2 SVGAGI (reference sequence). The CDR3 sequence is CASSRLAGVNEQFF. CDR3 nucleotides: TGTGCCAGCAGTAGACTAGCGGGAGTGAATGAGCAGTTCTTC.

Remarks on this clone: A read error may produce the germline difference seen at one junction end. The chain combines TRBV7-6 with TRBJ1-1, with D tentatively TRBD1 (5 bases). This CDR3 comprises 13 residues. Germline V lookup: CDR1 SGHVS, CDR2 FNYEAQ. The CDR3 DNA reads TGTGCCAGCAACTTAGCAAGGGGCACTGAAGCTTTCTTT. Its translation: CASNLARGTEAFF.

The chain couples TRBV7-9 to TRBJ2-7; 9 nucleotides align to TRBD1. Trimming removed 3 bases from V and 3 bases from J; junction bases left unmatched: 15. The CDR3 has 18 amino acids. Per the germline V gene, CDR1 is SEHNR and CDR2 is FQNEAQ (reference sequence). CDR3 amino acids: CASSFFYFPDRGDYEQYF. CDR3 sequence (DNA): TGTGCCAGCAGCTTTTTCTACTTTCCGGACAGGGGTGACTACGAGCAGTACTTC.

This chain uses TRBV28 with TRBJ2-5; 8 bases line up with TRBD1. This CDR3 is 15 amino acids long. Losses at the gene ends were 5 bases for V and 3 bases for J; bases not matched to a gene: 8. The V gene's germline CDR1 is MDHEN and CDR2 SYDVKM. This CDR3 is CASSDPGQVKETQYF. The CDR3 DNA reads as TGTGCCAGCAGTGATCCGGGACAGGTAAAAGAGACCCAGTACTTC.

The chain recombines TRBV4-3 with TRBJ2-2, with 10 bases lining up with TRBD1. The germline V gene encodes CDR1 LGHNA and CDR2 YSLEER. V shed 0 bases, J shed 7 bases, and the junction held 5 bases outside the gene matches. The CDR3 length is 16 residues. CDR3 sequence reads: CASSQEDRGFGGELFF. The CDR3 DNA is TGCGCCAGCAGCCAAGAGGACAGGGGGTTCGGCGGGGAGCTGTTTTTT.

The chain recombines TRBV9 with TRBJ2-5; TRBD1 matches at 10 bases. Germline CDR1 SGDLS, CDR2 YYNGEE. Unmatched junction bases numbered 6, after V lost 4 bases and J lost 6 bases. The CDR3 is 14 residues long. CDR3 residues: CASSFGQGGQTQYF. The CDR3 region has the DNA TGTGCCAGCAGCTTCGGACAGGGGGGACAGACCCAGTACTTC.